This TCR beta chain is drawn from a study of cytomegalovirus exposure and HLA in healthy donors. For this clone: Its cognate antigen is unknown.

Notes on the study in general: A later analysis showed that HLA-associated TCR beta chains had undergone more clonal expansion than equally common others. Productive status was seen about 90% or about 30% of the time for most TCR beta V segments in an earlier analysis. Analyzed later, most CMV-associated TCR beta chains appeared HLA-restricted.

The PCR ran on 60 Vbeta and 13 Jbeta primers. Clones were sequenced by immunoSEQ multiplex PCR, and TCRdb holds only the in-frame ones, with some missing. The data show fewer than 150,000 clones, around 77% seen once. CDR3 length: 15 residues. Trimming removed 2 bases from V and 7 bases from J, with 15 bases in between. Germline V gives CDR1 LNHNV, CDR2 YYDKDF (reference sequence). The genes are TRBV15 and TRBJ2-1; D is perhaps TRBD1 (5 bases). The sequence was obtained from a woman aged 50 to 60 in good health and CMV-seronegative. Sample: PBMCs. The CDR3 sequence is CATSRTNRIWNEQFF. DNA for the CDR3: TGTGCCACCAGCAGAACCAACAGGATCTGGAATGAGCAGTTCTTC.